The 12 T cell receptor beta chains below were found in one sample sequenced in a study of blood T cell repertoires in COVID-19. The table came from immunoSEQ multiplex PCR; TCRdb's copy has only in-frame clones and leaves some out. Of about 220,000 clones in the sample, roughly 89% are singletons; the top ten hold more than 13%. Input material: PBMCs or T cells enriched from blood (not recorded which). Receptors originate from a man younger than 40 who had been exposed to COVID-19.

This clone has just one count. This chain uses TRBV7-3 with TRBJ1-1, with D possibly being TRBD1 (6 bases). The CDR3 is 12 amino acids. Germline CDR1 is SGHTA and CDR2 is FQGTGA. V lost 5 bases and J lost 10, with 14 bases in between. In DNA form, the CDR3 reads TGTGCCAGCAGCACGATGACAGGCGGAGCTTTCTTT. Translation gives CASSTMTGGAFF.

The genes are TRBV15 and TRBJ1-6; unclear D gene. This CDR3 has 16 residues. Trimming left V 1 base short and J 7 bases short, with 14 bases between. Germline V CDR1 and CDR2: LNHNV, YYDKDF (reference sequence). The CDR3, as DNA: TGTGCCACCAGCAGAGCCTCAGGACTGCTAAATTCACCCCTCCACTTT. Translating it yields CATSRASGLLNSPLHF.

This clone has only a few counts. This chain uses TRBV4-3 with TRBJ2-1; the match to TRBD1 covers 7 bases. This CDR3 spans 16 amino acids. J lost 2 bases, V lost 0 bases, and 4 bases had no gene match. Per germline, CDR1 LGHNA and CDR2 YSLEER. CDR3 DNA: TGCGCCAGCAGCCAAGAACCGGGACAGACCTACAATGAGCAGTTCTTC. It encodes CASSQEPGQTYNEQFF.

The chain couples TRBV21-1 to TRBJ1-6. TRBV21-1 is a documented pseudogene. The CDR3 is made up of 15 amino acids. The CDR3 spells CASSKFEGGYSPLHF. The CDR3 nucleotides are TGTGCCAGCAGCAAATTTGAGGGTGGGTATTCACCCCTCCACTTT.

The chain recombines TRBV5-5 with TRBJ1-4; 8 nucleotides agree with TRBD1. Unmatched junction bases numbered 10, after V lost 4 bases and J lost 2 bases. The CDR3 length is 17 residues. CDR1 SGHKS and CDR2 YYEKEE come from the germline V gene (reference sequence). CDR3 nucleotide sequence: TGTGCCAGCAGCCAATCCTTTTACAGGGGGACTAATGAAAAACTGTTTTTT. This translates into CASSQSFYRGTNEKLFF.

The chain links TRBV6-5 to TRBJ2-7; 10 bases are a match to TRBD2. In germline, CDR1 is MNHEY, CDR2 SVGAGI. This CDR3 is 13 amino acids long. The J segment lost 1 base and the V segment lost 10 bases, leaving 4 bases of the junction unmatched. Here the CDR3 DNA reads TGTGCCACCCAACTAGCGGGGTCCTACGAGCAGTACTTC. Its protein is CATQLAGSYEQYF.

The chain has TRBV7-6 and TRBJ1-1; the D gene is possibly TRBD1 (5 bases). The CDR3 totals 13 residues. CDR1 is SGHVS, CDR2 FNYEAQ, per germline. V was cut by 6 bases and J by 3 bases, with 11 bases left in between. CDR3 protein: CASSSEGDTEAFF. Written as DNA, the CDR3 is TGTGCCAGCAGTTCAGAAGGGGACACTGAAGCTTTCTTT.

This clone was recorded once. This sequence joins TRBV5-6 and TRBJ2-5, with D possibly TRBD2 on 7 matching bases. V gave up 4 bases and J gave up 3 bases, with 16 bases separating them. Germline CDR1 is SGHDT and CDR2 is YYEEEE. The CDR3 covers 15 residues. DNA of the CDR3: TGTGCCAGCAGCCCTCCCGGCGGGGGCGAAGAGACCCAGTACTTC. This codes for CASSPPGGGEETQYF.

J is TRBJ2-7 and V is TRBV27; D may be TRBD2 (7 bases). CDR3 size: 15 residues. Deletions cut 7 bases from V and 1 base from J, with 17 bases between. Germline CDR1 reads MNHEY; CDR2 reads SMNVEV (reference sequence). The CDR3 DNA reads as TGTGCCAGCACCCAAGGGGGGGGGTTTTCCTACGAGCAGTACTTC. It yields the protein CASTQGGGFSYEQYF.

The J gene is TRBJ1-1, the V gene TRBV9, with TRBD1 as a possible D gene (6 bases). This CDR3 has 14 amino acids. The V gene's germline CDR1 is SGDLS and CDR2 YYNGEE. The V and J ends lost 7 bases and 11 bases respectively, with 24 bases between them. The CDR3 sequence: CASRPAGADIGAFF. CDR3 coding DNA: TGTGCCAGCCGGCCGGCAGGGGCTGATATAGGGGCTTTCTTT.

V is TRBV27 and J is TRBJ2-3; no clear D gene. V was clipped by 3 bases and J by 3 bases, with 16 bases between them. The CDR3 consists of 16 residues. CDR1 and CDR2 from the germline V gene are MNHEY and SMNVEV (reference sequence). The CDR3 is CASSLLPFRSTDTQYF. CDR3 bases: TGTGCCAGCAGTTTGCTACCCTTCAGGTCAACAGATACGCAGTATTTT.

The rearrangement uses TRBV6-6 and TRBJ2-2; D may be TRBD1 (7 bases). The V gene's germline CDR1 is MNHNY and CDR2 SVGAGI (reference sequence). V lost 5 bases and J lost 6, with 16 bases in between. The CDR3 extends over 15 amino acids. CDR3 coding DNA: TGTGCCAGCAGTCGACAGGGAGGTGTCGCCGGGGAGCTGTTTTTT. Encoded protein: CASSRQGGVAGELFF.